This is a list of T cell receptor beta chains from one sample in a study of PD-L1 blockade in urothelial cancer. Some clones are missing from TCRdb's copy, which holds only in-frame ones; the method was immunoSEQ multiplex PCR. The sample holds about 72,000 clones; 90% are singletons and the top ten take 3.5% to 5%. The input for sequencing was PBMCs, taken around atezolizumab (anti-PD-L1) treatment. All receptors derive from a man aged 70 or older with urothelial cancer. CDR3s include the opening cysteine and the closing phenylalanine or tryptophan. The D gene is left open where the match is weak. The size field is filled for only some rows; it gives once, few, many or a size class.

CDR3 protein: CSAQTSGRADTQYF; CDR3 DNA: TGCAGCGCCCAGACTAGCGGGAGAGCAGATACGCAGTATTTT; J gene: TRBJ2-3; D gene: TRBD2; clone size: few; V gene: TRBV29-1
CDR3 protein: CASSALYGITDTQYF; CDR3 DNA: TGTGCCAGCAGCGCCCTTTACGGGATCACAGATACGCAGTATTTT; J gene: TRBJ2-3; D gene: -; clone size: few; V gene: TRBV9
CDR3 protein: CASSLGTRSYEQYF; CDR3 DNA: TGTGCCAGCAGCTTGGGGACTAGAAGTTACGAGCAGTACTTC; J gene: TRBJ2-7; D gene: TRBD2; clone size: -; V gene: TRBV5-8
CDR3 protein: CASTPGQMNTEAFF; CDR3 DNA: TGTGCCAGCACCCCAGGACAGATGAACACTGAAGCTTTCTTT; J gene: TRBJ1-1; D gene: -; clone size: -; V gene: TRBV2
CDR3 protein: CASSQTTGSGELFF; CDR3 DNA: TGTGCCAGCAGCCAAACCACGGGGTCCGGGGAGCTGTTTTTT; J gene: TRBJ2-2; D gene: -; clone size: once; V gene: TRBV6-5
CDR3 protein: CASSVSSEGYEQYF; CDR3 DNA: TGTGCCAGCAGCGTTTCTAGCGAGGGCTACGAGCAGTACTTC; J gene: TRBJ2-7; D gene: -; clone size: -; V gene: TRBV9
CDR3 protein: CASRVAGEGTGELFF; CDR3 DNA: TGTGCCAGCAGAGTAGCGGGAGAGGGCACCGGGGAGCTGTTTTTT; J gene: TRBJ2-2; D gene: TRBD2; clone size: -; V gene: TRBV7-9
CDR3 protein: CASRESGSSGANVLTF; CDR3 DNA: TGTGCCAGCAGAGAAAGCGGGAGCTCTGGGGCCAACGTCCTGACTTTC; J gene: TRBJ2-6; D gene: TRBD2; clone size: -; V gene: TRBV7-3
CDR3 protein: CASSESERDPYEQYF; CDR3 DNA: TGTGCCAGCAGTGAAAGCGAACGGGATCCCTACGAGCAGTACTTC; J gene: TRBJ2-7; D gene: -; clone size: -; V gene: TRBV6-1
CDR3 protein: CARSCDRNGNTIYF; CDR3 DNA: TGTGCCAGAAGTTGCGACAGGAACGGAAACACCATATATTTT; J gene: TRBJ1-3; D gene: -; clone size: -; V gene: TRBV5-3
CDR3 protein: CASRPQGAGTEAFF; CDR3 DNA: TGTGCCAGCAGGCCACAGGGGGCCGGCACTGAAGCTTTCTTT; J gene: TRBJ1-1; D gene: TRBD1; clone size: -; V gene: TRBV6-5
CDR3 protein: CASSTHTDLAGLTDTQYF; CDR3 DNA: TGTGCCAGTAGTACCCACACCGATCTAGCGGGCCTCACAGATACGCAGTATTTT; J gene: TRBJ2-3; D gene: TRBD2; clone size: -; V gene: TRBV19
CDR3 protein: CASSQDRGDYEQYF; CDR3 DNA: TGCGCCAGCAGCCAAGACCGGGGGGACTACGAGCAGTACTTC; J gene: TRBJ2-7; D gene: TRBD2; clone size: -; V gene: TRBV4-1
CDR3 protein: CSVGAGPYEQYF; CDR3 DNA: TGCAGCGTTGGAGCAGGGCCCTACGAGCAGTACTTC; J gene: TRBJ2-7; D gene: -; clone size: -; V gene: TRBV29-1
CDR3 protein: CASSENLASVTSYEQYF; CDR3 DNA: TGTGCCAGCAGTGAGAATCTGGCTAGCGTGACCTCCTACGAGCAGTACTTC; J gene: TRBJ2-7; D gene: -; clone size: -; V gene: TRBV6-1
CDR3 protein: CASRTGTVAFF; CDR3 DNA: TGTGCCAGCAGGACTGGGACAGTAGCTTTCTTT; J gene: TRBJ1-1; D gene: TRBD1; clone size: -; V gene: TRBV6-6
CDR3 protein: CASSPPGGVGDIQYF; CDR3 DNA: TGTGCCAGCAGCCCACCTGGGGGGGTCGGAGACATTCAGTACTTC; J gene: TRBJ2-4; D gene: TRBD2; clone size: -; V gene: TRBV7-2
CDR3 protein: CASSLDAGGYNEQFF; CDR3 DNA: TGTGCCAGCAGCTTAGACGCGGGAGGGTACAATGAGCAGTTCTTC; J gene: TRBJ2-1; D gene: TRBD2; clone size: -; V gene: TRBV7-2
CDR3 protein: CASSDVGATIHEQYF; CDR3 DNA: TGCGCCAGCAGTGACGTTGGGGCTACAATCCACGAGCAGTACTTC; J gene: TRBJ2-7; D gene: -; clone size: -; V gene: TRBV10-2
CDR3 protein: CASSWGTSGRAILRTDTQYF; CDR3 DNA: TGCGCCAGCAGCTGGGGGACTAGCGGGAGGGCAATACTACGCACAGATACGCAGTATTTT; J gene: TRBJ2-3; D gene: TRBD2; clone size: -; V gene: TRBV5-1
CDR3 protein: CAWSRQGERYGYTF; CDR3 DNA: TGTGCCTGGAGTCGACAGGGGGAGAGGTATGGCTACACCTTC; J gene: TRBJ1-2; D gene: TRBD1; clone size: -; V gene: TRBV30
CDR3 protein: CASKRESYNEQFF; CDR3 DNA: TGTGCCAGCAAACGGGAGTCCTACAATGAGCAGTTCTTC; J gene: TRBJ2-1; D gene: -; clone size: -; V gene: TRBV28
CDR3 protein: CASSPTTGGVGEQYF; CDR3 DNA: TGTGCCAGCAGCCCGACGACGGGGGGTGTTGGGGAGCAGTACTTC; J gene: TRBJ2-7; D gene: TRBD2; clone size: -; V gene: TRBV4-2
CDR3 protein: CASSEEASGKQYF; CDR3 DNA: TGTGCCAGCAGTGAAGAGGCTAGCGGGAAGCAGTACTTC; J gene: TRBJ2-7; D gene: TRBD2; clone size: few; V gene: TRBV6-1
CDR3 protein: CASSLTGSNEQYF; CDR3 DNA: TGTGCCAGCAGCTTGACAGGGTCGAACGAGCAGTACTTC; J gene: TRBJ2-7; D gene: TRBD1; clone size: -; V gene: TRBV9
CDR3 protein: CASSTSGRGDNEQFF; CDR3 DNA: TGTGCCAGCAGTACAAGCGGGAGGGGCGACAATGAGCAGTTCTTC; J gene: TRBJ2-1; D gene: TRBD2; clone size: -; V gene: TRBV6-4
CDR3 protein: CATSRQGGQETQYF; CDR3 DNA: TGTGCCACCTCCAGACAGGGCGGCCAAGAGACCCAGTACTTC; J gene: TRBJ2-5; D gene: TRBD1; clone size: -; V gene: TRBV2
CDR3 protein: CASSLLRGYTF; CDR3 DNA: TGTGCCAGCAGCTTGTTGCGTGGCTACACCTTC; J gene: TRBJ1-2; D gene: -; clone size: -; V gene: TRBV5-8
CDR3 protein: CASSFHLSGTPFF; CDR3 DNA: TGTGCCAGCAGTTTCCACCTCTCAGGGACACCGTTCTTC; J gene: TRBJ2-1; D gene: -; clone size: -; V gene: TRBV28
CDR3 protein: CASMRGSGQPQHF; CDR3 DNA: TGTGCCAGCATGAGGGGGTCAGGGCAGCCCCAGCATTTT; J gene: TRBJ1-5; D gene: -; clone size: -; V gene: TRBV6-5
CDR3 protein: CASSFGGTGELFF; CDR3 DNA: TGTGCCAGCAGCTTTGGAGGAACCGGGGAGCTGTTTTTT; J gene: TRBJ2-2; D gene: -; clone size: -; V gene: TRBV7-3
CDR3 protein: CASNRQLSSYEQYF; CDR3 DNA: TGTGCCAGTAACCGACAGCTAAGCTCCTACGAGCAGTACTTC; J gene: TRBJ2-7; D gene: -; clone size: -; V gene: TRBV19
CDR3 protein: CASRGPGSGQGGKTQYF; CDR3 DNA: TGTGCCAGCAGAGGGCCGGGGTCGGGACAGGGGGGAAAGACCCAGTACTTC; J gene: TRBJ2-5; D gene: TRBD1; clone size: -; V gene: TRBV2
CDR3 protein: CASSLPGQGVIGQFF; CDR3 DNA: TGTGCCAGCAGTCTGCCGGGACAGGGAGTAATTGGGCAGTTCTTC; J gene: TRBJ2-1; D gene: TRBD1; clone size: -; V gene: TRBV28
CDR3 protein: CAISDRGGDYGYTF; CDR3 DNA: TGTGCCATCAGTGATCGTGGGGGCGACTATGGCTACACCTTC; J gene: TRBJ1-2; D gene: -; clone size: -; V gene: TRBV10-3
CDR3 protein: CASSPGQGSHNEQFF; CDR3 DNA: TGCGCCAGCAGCCCGGGACAGGGTTCCCACAATGAGCAGTTCTTC; J gene: TRBJ2-1; D gene: TRBD1; clone size: -; V gene: TRBV5-1
CDR3 protein: CASWVRGRNTEAFF; CDR3 DNA: TGTGCCAGCTGGGTTAGGGGGCGAAACACTGAAGCTTTCTTT; J gene: TRBJ1-1; D gene: TRBD1; clone size: -; V gene: TRBV6-6
CDR3 protein: CASSIGLAGTQYF; CDR3 DNA: TGTGCCAGCAGTATCGGACTAGCCGGGACCCAGTACTTC; J gene: TRBJ2-5; D gene: TRBD2; clone size: -; V gene: TRBV27
CDR3 protein: CASSPTSGGLSSYNEQFF; CDR3 DNA: TGTGCCAGCAGCCCGACTAGCGGGGGCCTAAGCTCCTACAATGAGCAGTTCTTC; J gene: TRBJ2-1; D gene: TRBD2; clone size: -; V gene: TRBV5-8
CDR3 protein: CARIQGFRVNEQYF; CDR3 DNA: TGTGCCAGGATCCAGGGGTTCCGGGTGAACGAGCAGTACTTC; J gene: TRBJ2-7; D gene: -; clone size: -; V gene: TRBV25-1
CDR3 protein: CASSPTGPGEETQYF; CDR3 DNA: TGTGCCAGCAGCCCGACAGGGCCTGGCGAAGAGACCCAGTACTTC; J gene: TRBJ2-5; D gene: TRBD1; clone size: -; V gene: TRBV5-4
CDR3 protein: CASKGGGRGAGQPQHF; CDR3 DNA: TGTGCCAGTAAGGGCGGGGGCCGGGGCGCCGGTCAGCCCCAGCATTTT; J gene: TRBJ1-5; D gene: -; clone size: -; V gene: TRBV19
CDR3 protein: CASSEQKLAGAREQYF; CDR3 DNA: TGTGCCAGCAGTGAACAGAAACTAGCGGGCGCACGCGAGCAGTACTTC; J gene: TRBJ2-7; D gene: TRBD2; clone size: -; V gene: TRBV6-1
CDR3 protein: CASSLVGGNEKLFF; CDR3 DNA: TGCGCCAGCAGCTTGGTTGGGGGGAATGAAAAACTGTTTTTT; J gene: TRBJ1-4; D gene: -; clone size: once; V gene: TRBV5-1
CDR3 protein: CASSPERTGGSAFF; CDR3 DNA: TGTGCCAGTAGTCCTGAGAGGACAGGGGGATCGGCTTTCTTT; J gene: TRBJ1-1; D gene: TRBD1; clone size: -; V gene: TRBV19
CDR3 protein: CASSLELTSWVRDEQFF; CDR3 DNA: TGTGCCAGCAGCTTGGAGCTGACTAGTTGGGTACGGGATGAGCAGTTCTTC; J gene: TRBJ2-1; D gene: -; clone size: -; V gene: TRBV5-6
CDR3 protein: CASSLTTQGGGELFF; CDR3 DNA: TGTGCCAGCAGCCTCACCACTCAGGGGGGCGGGGAGCTGTTTTTT; J gene: TRBJ2-2; D gene: -; clone size: -; V gene: TRBV11-2
CDR3 protein: CASSETGTSGIHEQFF; CDR3 DNA: TGTGCCAGCAGCGAGACCGGGACTAGCGGGATTCATGAGCAGTTCTTC; J gene: TRBJ2-1; D gene: TRBD2; clone size: -; V gene: TRBV7-8
CDR3 protein: CASSLARGGAVYTDTQYF; CDR3 DNA: TGTGCCAGCAGCTTAGCCCGTGGGGGGGCGGTCTACACAGATACGCAGTATTTT; J gene: TRBJ2-3; D gene: -; clone size: -; V gene: TRBV7-2
CDR3 protein: CASSLPFTRGSSYNEQFF; CDR3 DNA: TGTGCCAGCAGTTTGCCCTTCACCCGCGGGAGCTCCTACAATGAGCAGTTCTTC; J gene: TRBJ2-1; D gene: TRBD2; clone size: few; V gene: TRBV28